A selection of T cell receptor beta chains follows, all from one sample in a study of identical twins. TCRdb re-called the 5' RACE reads through MiXCR, storing one row per CDR3 protein. Of 250,000 or so distinct CDR3 sequences listed, roughly 7% are singletons. In addition, the sample was reused for a study of yellow fever vaccine responses in identical twins.

The specimen sequenced was memory (CD45RO+) T cells sorted from blood. These receptors were taken from a woman aged 18-29 years in good health. CDR3s include the opening cysteine and the closing phenylalanine or tryptophan. Fields, in order: V gene, J gene, clone size, D gene, CDR3 protein, CDR3 DNA. D genes are given only for firm matches. The size entry is marked missing in some rows and otherwise reads once, few, many or a size class.

>TRBV5-1|TRBJ1-1|few|TRBD1
CASSLQGQGMNTEAFF
TGCGCCAGCAGCTTGCAAGGACAGGGGATGAACACTGAAGCTTTCTTT
>TRBV5-5|TRBJ1-2|few|.
CASSRGGGDYGYTF
TGTGCCAGCAGCAGAGGTGGGGGGGACTATGGCTACACCTTC
>TRBV2|TRBJ2-1|many|TRBD2
CASSEGTSGNNEQFF
TGTGCCAGCAGTGAAGGGACTAGCGGGAACAATGAGCAGTTCTTC
>TRBV12-3/TRBV12-4|TRBJ2-4|many|.
CASSLVGGANNIQYF
TGTGCCAGCAGTTTAGTTGGGGGGGCTAATAACATTCAGTACTTC
>TRBV27|TRBJ2-1|.|.
CASSGRATLAAQFF
TGTGCCAGCAGCGGAAGGGCGACACTGGCTGCGCAGTTCTTC
>TRBV5-1|TRBJ1-4|few|TRBD1
CASSPGQGPTNEKLFF
TGCGCCAGCAGCCCAGGACAGGGTCCCACCAATGAAAAACTGTTTTTT
>TRBV11-3|TRBJ2-1|.|TRBD2
CASSKLAGGPENEQFF
TGTGCCAGCAGCAAACTAGCGGGGGGGCCTGAGAATGAGCAGTTCTTC
>TRBV12-3/TRBV12-4|TRBJ2-1|many|TRBD1
CASIPQGQTKSSYNEQFF
TGTGCCAGCATCCCACAGGGACAGACCAAGAGCTCCTACAATGAGCAGTTCTTC
>TRBV28|TRBJ1-1|few|.
CASRPPPGSTEAFF
TGTGCCAGCAGACCCCCCCCGGGGTCAACTGAAGCTTTCTTT
>TRBV6-5|TRBJ2-7|.|TRBD2
CASTSSGGGSYEQYF
TGTGCCAGCACTTCATCGGGCGGGGGTTCCTACGAGCAGTACTTC
>TRBV10-1|TRBJ2-2|many|TRBD2
CASSGGAENTGELFF
TGCGCCAGTTCGGGGGGAGCCGAGAACACCGGGGAGCTGTTTTTT
>TRBV7-9|TRBJ1-2|many|.
CASSPLHSNYGYTF
TGTGCCAGCAGCCCCCTCCACAGTAACTATGGCTACACCTTC
>TRBV5-1|TRBJ2-1|many|TRBD2
CASSLTLAGVNEQFF
TGCGCCAGCAGCTTGACACTAGCGGGAGTGAATGAGCAGTTCTTC
>TRBV11-2|TRBJ2-3|many|TRBD2
CASSPPPSGPYTDTQYF
TGTGCCAGCAGCCCGCCTCCTAGCGGACCTTACACAGATACGCAGTATTTT
>TRBV29-1|TRBJ2-4|few|.
CSVVLGYIQYF
TGCAGCGTTGTTTTGGGTTACATTCAGTACTTC
>TRBV7-7|TRBJ2-5|many|.
CASSLGGSVSETQYF
TGTGCCAGCAGCTTAGGGGGGTCAGTGTCGGAGACCCAGTACTTC
>TRBV27|TRBJ1-1|few|TRBD1
CASSRTGRDAFF
TGTGCCAGCAGCCGGACAGGGAGGGACGCTTTCTTT
>TRBV11-3|TRBJ2-1|.|TRBD1
CASSLELAGGSYNEQFF
TGTGCCAGCAGCTTAGAATTAGCAGGGGGATCCTACAATGAGCAGTTCTTC
>TRBV3-1|TRBJ2-2|many|TRBD2
CASSPGRAHTGELFF
TGTGCCAGCAGCCCCGGGAGGGCGCACACCGGGGAGCTGTTTTTT
>TRBV7-2|TRBJ1-2|many|.
CASSSQPSNYGYTF
TGTGCCAGCAGTTCCCAGCCATCTAACTATGGCTACACCTTC
>TRBV20-1|TRBJ2-1|few|TRBD2
CSAMAGRDYNEQFF
TGCAGTGCTATGGCCGGGAGGGATTACAATGAGCAGTTCTTC
>TRBV12-3/TRBV12-4|TRBJ1-5|few|.
CASSLRGGQPQHF
TGTGCCAGCAGTTTGAGGGGTGGTCAGCCCCAGCATTTT
>TRBV7-2|TRBJ1-3|few|.
CASSLGLGGTIYF
TGTGCCAGCAGCTTGGGACTAGGGGGCACCATATATTTT
>TRBV18|TRBJ2-1|many|.
CASSPFRPGADNEQFF
TGTGCCAGCTCACCATTCAGGCCGGGGGCGGACAATGAGCAGTTCTTC
>TRBV3-1|TRBJ2-2|few|.
CASSQGIAGNTGELFF
TGTGCCAGCAGCCAGGGAATCGCGGGGAACACCGGGGAGCTGTTTTTT
>TRBV12-3/TRBV12-4|TRBJ1-1|.|.
CALSLSLGPGATMNTEAFF
TGTGCCCTCAGTTTGTCTCTGGGGCCAGGGGCAACGATGAACACTGAAGCTTTCTTT
>TRBV7-2|TRBJ1-3|many|.
CASSFVGGGNTIYF
TGTGCCAGCAGCTTCGTAGGGGGAGGAAACACCATATATTTT
>TRBV27|TRBJ2-2|many|.
CASSLFPAANTGELFF
TGTGCCAGCAGTTTATTTCCAGCCGCGAACACCGGGGAGCTGTTTTTT
>TRBV5-1|TRBJ1-4|many|TRBD1
CASSHGTDEKLFF
TGCGCCAGCAGCCACGGGACAGATGAAAAACTGTTTTTT
>TRBV5-6|TRBJ2-1|many|TRBD2
CASSFLAGGDNEQFF
TGTGCCAGCAGCTTTCTAGCGGGGGGAGACAATGAGCAGTTCTTC
>TRBV12-3/TRBV12-4|TRBJ2-1|.|TRBD2
CASSLGSGGLNEQFF
TGTGCCAGCAGCTTGGGGTCGGGAGGGCTCAATGAGCAGTTCTTC
>TRBV5-1|TRBJ1-3|many|TRBD1
CASSLEVGTGHSGNTIYF
TGCGCCAGCAGCTTGGAGGTGGGGACAGGCCACTCTGGAAACACCATATATTTT
>TRBV27|TRBJ2-3|few|.
CASSGLAPSTDTQYF
TGTGCCAGCAGTGGACTCGCGCCTTCCACAGATACGCAGTATTTT
>TRBV6-1|TRBJ1-2|.|TRBD1
CASREQGRRGYTF
TGTGCCAGCAGGGAACAGGGGCGACGAGGCTACACCTTC
>TRBV5-1|TRBJ2-5|many|.
CASSLGGQSQETQYF
TGCGCCAGCAGCTTGGGGGGGCAGTCACAAGAGACCCAGTACTTC
>TRBV7-2|TRBJ2-1|.|.
CASSFIEPRDEQFF
TGTGCCAGCAGCTTTATAGAGCCCAGGGATGAGCAGTTCTTC
>TRBV28|TRBJ2-1|few|TRBD2
CASSLRTSVANEQFF
TGTGCCAGCAGTTTACGGACTAGCGTCGCCAATGAGCAGTTCTTC
>TRBV12-3/TRBV12-4|TRBJ1-1|few|.
CASSLAYPYTEAFF
TGTGCCAGCAGTTTGGCATATCCTTACACTGAAGCTTTCTTT
>TRBV5-1|TRBJ2-1|many|TRBD2
CASTTGGSYNEQFF
TGCGCCAGCACGACCGGGGGGTCCTACAATGAGCAGTTCTTC
>TRBV28|TRBJ2-3|.|TRBD2
CASSNPGTSGGRDTQYF
TGTGCCAGCAGTAATCCCGGGACTAGCGGGGGGCGAGATACGCAGTATTTT
>TRBV27|TRBJ2-7|many|.
CASSLSRLAYEQYF
TGTGCCAGCAGTTTATCGAGACTAGCCTACGAGCAGTACTTC
>TRBV7-6|TRBJ1-2|.|TRBD1
CASSGGGSNYGYTF
TGTGCCAGCAGCGGAGGGGGCTCAAACTATGGCTACACCTTC
>TRBV12-3/TRBV12-4|TRBJ1-2|many|TRBD1
CASSFSGQGGYYGYTF
TGTGCCAGCAGTTTTAGTGGACAGGGGGGTTACTATGGCTACACCTTC
>TRBV6-1|TRBJ2-6|few|.
CATRDGGFGANVLTF
TGTGCCACTCGGGACGGAGGTTTTGGGGCCAACGTCCTGACTTTC
>TRBV12-3/TRBV12-4|TRBJ2-2|many|.
CASSRQTPNTGELFF
TGTGCCAGCAGCAGACAGACACCCAACACCGGGGAGCTGTTTTTT
>TRBV28|TRBJ2-2|many|.
CASSFGAPRTGELFF
TGTGCCAGCAGTTTTGGGGCTCCGAGGACCGGGGAGCTGTTTTTT
>TRBV12-3/TRBV12-4|TRBJ1-1|many|.
CASSRLQNTEAFF
TGTGCCAGCAGTCGTTTACAGAACACTGAAGCTTTCTTT
>TRBV5-1|TRBJ2-5|many|.
CASSAAEETQYF
TGCGCCAGCAGCGCGGCGGAAGAGACCCAGTACTTC
>TRBV11-2|TRBJ2-3|few|TRBD2
CASSSQFRTSGGTDTQYF
TGTGCCAGCAGCTCACAATTCAGGACTAGCGGGGGCACAGATACGCAGTATTTT
>TRBV4-2|TRBJ2-3|few|TRBD1
CASSRDRAGADTQYF
TGTGCCAGCAGCCGAGACAGGGCCGGCGCAGATACGCAGTATTTT
>TRBV4-1|TRBJ2-7|.|TRBD1
CASSQAGQVGTYEQYF
TGCGCCAGCAGCCAAGCCGGACAGGTAGGCACCTACGAGCAGTACTTC
>TRBV29-1|TRBJ2-3|many|.
CSPSGEVATSTDTQYF
TGCAGCCCCTCCGGGGAAGTAGCGACTAGCACAGATACGCAGTATTTT
>TRBV6-1|TRBJ2-1|.|TRBD1
CASSDTGVFYNEQFF
TGTGCCAGCAGCGATACAGGGGTGTTTTACAATGAGCAGTTCTTC
>TRBV4-1|TRBJ2-7|many|.
CASSLSRRTDAYEQYF
TGCGCCAGCAGCCTTTCCCGTCGGACAGACGCCTACGAGCAGTACTTC
>TRBV24-1|TRBJ1-5|many|.
CATSDTHTNQPQHF
TGTGCCACCAGTGACACCCATACCAATCAGCCCCAGCATTTT